Sequencing of this TCR beta chain was carried out in a study of cytomegalovirus exposure and HLA in healthy donors. The study ran its PCR with 60 Vbeta and 13 Jbeta primers. TCRdb keeps only in-frame clones here, not all; method: immunoSEQ multiplex PCR. The sample consists of fewer than 120,000 clones, around 80% of them appearing once. The CDR3 extends over 12 amino acids. CDR1 is SGHNT, CDR2 YENEEA, per germline. Trimming took off 4 bases at V and 7 bases at J, with 10 bases between the two ends. Material for sequencing was PBMCs. This chain uses TRBV11-3 with TRBJ1-2; no reliable D call. This clonotype was sampled from a man aged 25-45 years in good health and CMV-seropositive. The CDR3 sequence is CASSSLVGGYTF. For the CDR3, the DNA is TGTGCCAGCAGCTCATTGGTCGGTGGCTACACCTTC.